This record looks at one T cell receptor (beta chain) sequence and its context. The antigen is undetermined. Sorted-subset replicate PCRs used about 0.2 ug of genomic DNA. This amount corresponded to about 30,000 T cell genomes. Sequencing was performed with immunoSEQ multiplex PCR; in TCRdb, only in-frame clones are kept and a portion is missing. The table includes fewer than 2.5 million clones, roughly 93% detected once. The record originates from a study of shared clonotypes between healthy human individuals. The study, taken as a whole, reports: Few donors restricted represented genetic and exposure-history diversity. Shared clonotypes: about 4.6% naive CD4, about 3.5% naive CD8, over 2% memory CD4, more than 0.3% memory CD8.

The CDR3 has 15 amino acids. Germline V gene data show CDR1 as MDHEN and CDR2 as SYDVKM. The V gene end was trimmed by 8 bases and the J gene end by 0 bases; junction bases not matched to a gene: 8. The chain is built from TRBV28 and TRBJ1-1, with 8 bases identical to TRBD1. The source material was naive CD4+ T cells from PBMCs. The subset: CD45RA+ positively selected. This receptor was identified in a young man in good health. Some clones in this sample may be carry-over from other donors' samples. The CDR3 loop reads CASGGGQGMNTEAFF. Written as DNA, the CDR3 is TGTGCCAGCGGGGGAGGACAGGGCATGAACACTGAAGCTTTCTTT.